This TCR beta chain appears in the sequencing data of a study of a mutant IDH1 vaccine in newly diagnosed glioma. V was clipped by 4 bases and J by 1 base, with 11 bases between them. This CDR3 has 15 residues. Germline assignment: CDR1 LNHDA and CDR2 SQIVND (reference sequence). Method: immunoSEQ multiplex PCR; TCRdb's copy keeps in-frame clones and lacks some. The profile shows tens of thousands of clones, 79% of them singletons. This clone has only a few counts. Time point of the sample: baseline, week 1 (first vaccination visit). Treatment noted: pre-vaccination baseline after standard-of-care therapy.

The chain carries TRBV19 and TRBJ1-5; D may be TRBD1 (5 bases). The sample in question was PBMCs, obtained from a glioma patient treated with radiotherapy, temozolomide or both. The receptor's source is a man aged 50-60 years with glioma. The DNA for the CDR3 is TGTGCCAGTAGTACGGGGACGGGAAGCAATCAGCCCCAGCATTTT. Translating it yields CASSTGTGSNQPQHF.